These T cell receptor beta chains were read from a single sample in a study of blood T cell repertoires in COVID-19. Data came from immunoSEQ multiplex PCR; TCRdb stores just in-frame clones and leaves some out. This table holds approximately 500,000 clones, 85% to 90% found once. The specimen was peripheral blood. Receptor source: a woman in her 50s with COVID-19, enrolled during active disease. CDR3s include the opening cysteine and the closing phenylalanine or tryptophan. D genes are given only for firm matches.

J gene	D gene	V gene	CDR3 protein
TRBJ1-5	.	TRBV18	CASSPPLRYGNQPQHF
TRBJ2-3	TRBD1	TRBV6-4	CASSERPGGSDTQYF
TRBJ2-7	TRBD2	TRBV7-9	CASTFGGSSYEQYF
TRBJ1-5	TRBD1	TRBV30	CAWSADRDTYQPQHF
TRBJ1-2	.	TRBV28	CASSLRSRGSFYYGYTF
TRBJ2-3	TRBD2	TRBV19	CASSIVGGGTDTQYF
TRBJ2-5	.	TRBV6-5	CASKQGSYQETQYF
TRBJ1-1	.	TRBV6-5	CASSLPTENTEAFF
TRBJ1-2	.	TRBV14	CASSQGYRANGYTF
TRBJ1-2	TRBD1	TRBV4-1	CASSRAQGDSYGYTF
TRBJ1-2	.	TRBV11-2	CASSRERGGGGYTF
TRBJ2-1	.	TRBV11-2	CASSPSGRGIGEQFF
TRBJ1-1	.	TRBV6-5	CASSYSGRNTEAFF
TRBJ2-3	.	TRBV11-2	CASTLDSSLDTQYF
TRBJ2-3	TRBD2	TRBV15	CATSRPGGADTQYF
TRBJ2-7	.	TRBV12-3/TRBV12-4	CASSKTGSYEQYF
TRBJ1-1	TRBD1	TRBV6-2/TRBV6-3	CASSRGQGLTEAFF
TRBJ1-1	.	TRBV29-1	CSVGYSQNTEAFF
TRBJ1-2	.	TRBV2	CASNGVGGYTF
TRBJ1-2	.	TRBV12-2	CASRLAHSSSTTIYGYTF
TRBJ2-5	.	TRBV24-1	CATSGTQETQYF
TRBJ2-1	.	TRBV29-1	CSVERQGSYNEQFF
TRBJ2-1	.	TRBV2	CASSETYVFQVEQFF
TRBJ2-3	TRBD2	TRBV30	CAWGVTSGYTDTQYF
TRBJ1-2	.	TRBV29-1	CSVETPGSSYTF
TRBJ1-2	.	TRBV5-1	CASSFEQGSDGYTF
TRBJ2-1	.	TRBV2	CASDTRESSYNEQFF
TRBJ1-2	.	TRBV4-2	CASSPLRGKDYGYTF
TRBJ2-1	.	TRBV3-1/TRBV3-2	CASSHGPAGARLQFF
TRBJ2-3	TRBD2	TRBV4-1	CASSPLGRGDFRQYF
TRBJ2-6	.	TRBV5-4	CASSSTGRANVLTF
TRBJ2-7	.	TRBV9	CASSVGGNRAYEQYF
TRBJ2-6	.	TRBV5-1	CASSLSGSGANVLTF
TRBJ2-5	.	TRBV4-1	CASSSFGVAGETQYF
TRBJ1-6	.	TRBV5-6	CASSSTEFNSPLHF
TRBJ1-2	TRBD1	TRBV19	CASSIDVGDRTGIDGYTF
TRBJ2-6	TRBD2	TRBV9	CASTPLAGYSGANVLTF
TRBJ1-1	.	TRBV27	CGAGEGAEAFF
TRBJ1-1	.	TRBV6-1	CASSERRGETEAFF
TRBJ2-3	TRBD1	TRBV7-7	CASSTGVSHTDTQYF
TRBJ1-1	.	TRBV6-5	CASSYSGARAFF
TRBJ1-2	.	TRBV10-3	CAIREGVPNYGYTF
TRBJ1-1	.	TRBV2	CASTLTDFSGGAEAFF
TRBJ1-1	TRBD1	TRBV6-5	CASSRARGHTEAFF